This T cell receptor beta chain emerged from a study of shared clonotypes between healthy human individuals. Assay execution took place at the deep level. Genomic DNA per cell subset filled all wells of several immunoSEQ plates. Produced via immunoSEQ multiplex PCR; TCRdb's table is partial and in-frame only. The sample lists hundreds of thousands of clones, around 74% occurring once. The CDR3 covers 15 residues. Unmatched junction bases numbered 6, after V lost 0 bases and J lost 3 bases. CDR1 and CDR2 (germline): GTSNPN, SVGIG (reference sequence). The receptor's source is a woman aged 30 to 39 in good health. The V and J genes are TRBV30 and TRBJ2-7, with 9 bases lining up with TRBD1. The sequencing input was memory CD4+ T cells sorted from blood. Documented subset: CD45RA-negative fraction. The DNA of the CDR3 is TGTGCCTGGAGTGTACCGGGACAGGGTCACTACGAGCAGTACTTC. Translating gives CAWSVPGQGHYEQYF.